One and the same sample provided the 5 T cell receptor beta chains below, sequenced in a study of prognosis after radiotherapy for stage I lung cancer. Amplification of the TCR beta CDR3 (from genomic DNA) was done by two-round multiplex PCR. Initially, in first-round PCR, primers specific to each TRBV and TRBJ gene were used. TCRdb used MiXCR to reprocess the multiplex PCR reads, holding one entry per CDR3 protein. The sample comprises about 35,000 distinct CDR3 sequences, nearly 35% of which are singletons, and approximately 16% rests with the top ten. Sequencing was performed on PBMCs, taken before or after stereotactic body radiation therapy (not recorded which). The receptors come from a donor aged 50 or older with non-small cell lung cancer.

The rearrangement links TRBV6-1 to TRBJ1-5; D perhaps matches TRBD1 (5 bases). CDR3 length: 17 amino acids. Trimming pared 8 bases from V and 2 bases from J, leaving 22 bases between. The germline V gene encodes CDR1 MNHNS and CDR2 SASEGT. DNA of the CDR3: TGTGCCAGCCACGCCCGACAGTGGGAAAGTGGCAATCAGCCCCAGCATTTT. Its translation is CASHARQWESGNQPQHF.

The chain combines TRBV5-1 with TRBJ2-4, with 7 bases lining up with TRBD1. The V segment lost 4 bases and the J segment 9 bases; nucleotides outside the gene matches: 13. CDR1 is SGHRS and CDR2 is YFSETQ in the germline V gene. The CDR3 contains 15 residues. CDR3: CASSQGTTGESIQYF. As DNA, the CDR3 is TGCGCCAGCAGCCAGGGAACTACAGGGGAAAGCATTCAGTACTTC.

Of note for this clonotype: It is likely a read error: a sequence one base away is far more abundant. The chain employs TRBV6-4 and TRBJ2-2; 7 nucleotides agree with TRBD2. CDR3 length: 15 amino acids. CDR1 and CDR2 (germline): MRHNA, SNTAGT. The CDR3 protein is CASSEEGRGTVELFF. CDR3 in DNA: TGTGCCAGCAGTGAAGAAGGGAGGGGCACCGTGGAGCTGTTTTTT.

The chain combines TRBV28 with TRBJ1-1, with no clear D. CDR3 length: 15 amino acids. Per germline, CDR1 MDHEN and CDR2 SYDVKM. V dropped 3 bases and J dropped 5 bases, with 16 bases sitting between them. Written as DNA, the CDR3 is TGTGCCAGCAGTTTTCGTTCATGGGCGAAGACTGAAGCTTTCTTT. Translating gives CASSFRSWAKTEAFF. Supplemented by reference TRBV28 and TRBJ1-1, the full variable domain reads DVKVTQSSRYLVKRTGEKVFLECVQDMDHENMFWYRQDPGLGLRLIYFSYDVKMKEKGDIPEGYSVSREKKERFSLILESASTNQTSMYLCASSFRSWAKTEAFFGQGTRLTVV.

The chain joins TRBV5-1 to TRBJ2-1; D gene uncertain. Trimming took 1 base from V and 3 from J, leaving 8 bases between them. The CDR3 runs to 14 residues. In germline, CDR1 is SGHRS, CDR2 YFSETQ. The CDR3 bases are TGCGCCAGCAGCTTGAATGCGGACTACAATGAGCAGTTCTTC. Translation: CASSLNADYNEQFF.